Below, 7 T cell receptor beta chains from the same sample are listed, as sequenced in a study of blood T cell repertoires in COVID-19. Assay: immunoSEQ multiplex PCR; the TCRdb copy retains only in-frame clones and omits some. The sample records about 150,000 clones, around 80% being singletons. The sample was peripheral blood. The source of these receptors is a human donor with acute or convalescent COVID-19. The donor label of this sample is uncertain.

V gene TRBV5-4 combines with J gene TRBJ1-2; D unclear. This CDR3 region has 16 residues. Germline V CDR1 and CDR2: SGHNT, YYREEE (reference sequence). Trimming removed 3 bases at V and 7 bases at J, with 22 bases between. CDR3 protein: CASSYDVNPTRGGYTF. The CDR3 DNA reads TGTGCCAGCAGCTACGACGTGAACCCCACCCGGGGTGGCTACACCTTC.

The CDR3 nucleotides read TGTGCCAGCAATAAGCGGGGGATAGAGAGCTACACCTTC. Its translation: CASNKRGIESYTF. V and J are TRBV12-3 or TRBV12-4 and TRBJ1-2, with D possibly being TRBD1 (5 bases). V was cut by 7 bases and J by 9 bases, with 18 bases left in between. The CDR3 contains 13 residues.

The CDR3 DNA reads TGTGCCAGCTGGGGACAGGTAAGCAATCAGCCCCAGCATTTT. Its translation: CASWGQVSNQPQHF. The chain employs TRBV2 and TRBJ1-5; 8 positions agree with TRBD1. With V trimmed by 8 bases and J by 1 base, 4 bases remained unmatched. The CDR3 is 14 amino acids. Per germline, CDR1 SNHLY and CDR2 FYNNEI.

This clone appeared once. The genes are TRBV5-4 and TRBJ2-3; 12 positions agree with TRBD2. The length of the CDR3 is 16 residues. CDR1 is SGHNT, CDR2 YYREEE, per germline (reference sequence). Trimming at V came to 0 bases and at J to 1 base, leaving 0 bases not matched to a gene. The CDR3 region is CASSLASGGGTDTQYF. The CDR3 coding sequence is TGTGCCAGCAGCTTGGCTAGCGGGGGGGGCACAGATACGCAGTATTTT.

This clone is a singleton in its sample. V gene TRBV4-1 combines with J gene TRBJ1-4; D possibly corresponds to TRBD1 (5 bases). The CDR3 is made up of 14 amino acids. V dropped 4 bases and J dropped 4 bases, with 10 bases sitting between them. Germline CDR1 reads MGHRA; CDR2 reads YSYEKL. The CDR3 bases are TGCGCCAGCAGCCGCGACAGCCTTAATGAAAAACTGTTTTTT. This translates into CASSRDSLNEKLFF.

The chain links TRBV4-3 to TRBJ1-1; D call uncertain. Germline V CDR1 and CDR2: LGHNA, YSLEER. The length of the CDR3 is 13 residues. V gave up 0 bases and J gave up 11 bases, with 13 bases separating them. For the CDR3, the DNA is TGCGCCAGCAGCCAAGATCTAGCAGGCGGCGCTTTCTTT. This gives the protein CASSQDLAGGAFF.

The chain employs TRBV19 and TRBJ2-7; D uncertain. Per the germline V gene, CDR1 is LNHDA and CDR2 is SQIVND (reference sequence). Trimming removed 3 bases at V and 2 bases at J, with 8 bases between. The CDR3 runs 13 residues. Here the CDR3 DNA reads TGTGCCAGTAGTATTGAGTATACCTACGAGCAGTACTTC. This encodes CASSIEYTYEQYF. The full variable domain, its missing parts supplied by reference TRBV19 and TRBJ2-7, is DGGITQSPKYLFRKEGQNVTLSCEQNLNHDAMYWYRQDPGQGLRLIYYSQIVNDFQKGDIAEGYSVSREKKESFPLTVTSAQKNPTAFYLCASSIEYTYEQYFGPGTRLTVT.